The rows below give T cell receptor beta chains drawn from one sample of a study of blood T cell repertoires in COVID-19. Here immunoSEQ multiplex PCR was the method, and the copy in TCRdb shows in-frame clones only, minus some. The sample carries approximately 390,000 clones, around 87% recorded once. Sample: PBMCs or T cells enriched from blood (not recorded which). These receptors were taken from a woman aged 50 to 65 who had recovered from COVID-19. Both conserved end residues are part of each CDR3. D genes are given only for firm matches. Clone size is given for some rows only: seen once, a few or many times, or a class if the clone is expanded.

CDR3nt: TGTGCCAGCAGTTCCATGGGAGGGTATGGAAACACCATATATTTT; CDR3aa: CASSSMGGYGNTIYF; v_gene: TRBV28; abundance: .; len: 15; j_gene: TRBJ1-3; d_gene: .
CDR3nt: TGTGCCTGGAGGGGGACAGGGAACACCGGGGAGCTGTTTTTT; CDR3aa: CAWRGTGNTGELFF; v_gene: TRBV30; abundance: .; len: 14; j_gene: TRBJ2-2; d_gene: TRBD1
CDR3nt: TGTGCCAGTAGTCCGGACAGGGGGAATGAAAAACTGTTTTTT; CDR3aa: CASSPDRGNEKLFF; v_gene: TRBV19; abundance: .; len: 14; j_gene: TRBJ1-4; d_gene: TRBD1
CDR3nt: TGTGCCAGCAGTTTTAATTTCGGGGACTTCTCTGAGACCCAGTACTTC; CDR3aa: CASSFNFGDFSETQYF; v_gene: TRBV28; abundance: .; len: 16; j_gene: TRBJ2-5; d_gene: .
CDR3nt: TGTGCCAGCAGCTTGGGCCGCGGGGACACTGAAGCTTTCTTT; CDR3aa: CASSLGRGDTEAFF; v_gene: TRBV7-8; abundance: .; len: 14; j_gene: TRBJ1-1; d_gene: .
CDR3nt: TGTGCCTCCCCCCACCGGGAGAACACCGGGGAGCTGTTTTTT; CDR3aa: CASPHRENTGELFF; v_gene: TRBV30; abundance: .; len: 14; j_gene: TRBJ2-2; d_gene: .
CDR3nt: TGTGCCAGCAGCTTAGGAGGGTATGGCTACACCTTC; CDR3aa: CASSLGGYGYTF; v_gene: TRBV5-5; abundance: .; len: 12; j_gene: TRBJ1-2; d_gene: .
CDR3nt: TGTGCCAGCTCACCACAACAAAATACCGGGGAGCTGTTTTTT; CDR3aa: CASSPQQNTGELFF; v_gene: TRBV18; abundance: .; len: 14; j_gene: TRBJ2-2; d_gene: .
CDR3nt: TGTGCCAGCAGCCGCTCTTCGGGGGGAGGATACGAGCAGTACTTC; CDR3aa: CASSRSSGGGYEQYF; v_gene: TRBV3-1/TRBV3-2; abundance: once; len: 15; j_gene: TRBJ2-7; d_gene: TRBD2
CDR3nt: TGCGCCAGCAGCCAAGATCTTACTAGCGGGTACAATGAGCAGTTCTTC; CDR3aa: CASSQDLTSGYNEQFF; v_gene: TRBV4-3; abundance: .; len: 16; j_gene: TRBJ2-1; d_gene: TRBD2
CDR3nt: TGTGCCAGCAGCTTAACGAACAGGGGAACTGAAGCTTTCTTT; CDR3aa: CASSLTNRGTEAFF; v_gene: TRBV11-2; abundance: .; len: 14; j_gene: TRBJ1-1; d_gene: TRBD1
CDR3nt: TGTGCCAGCAGCGCTGACTACGCGTCAGATACGCAGTATTTT; CDR3aa: CASSADYASDTQYF; v_gene: TRBV7-2; abundance: .; len: 14; j_gene: TRBJ2-3; d_gene: .
CDR3nt: TGTGCCAGCAGTTTGCCGAGTTGGGCGGGAGATACGCAGTATTTT; CDR3aa: CASSLPSWAGDTQYF; v_gene: TRBV27; abundance: .; len: 15; j_gene: TRBJ2-3; d_gene: .
CDR3nt: TGTGCCACCAGCGTTGGACAGCATCAAACCACTAGCAATGAGCAGTTCTTC; CDR3aa: CATSVGQHQTTSNEQFF; v_gene: TRBV15; abundance: .; len: 17; j_gene: TRBJ2-1; d_gene: .
CDR3nt: TGTGCCATCAGTGGGGCAGGACTACAAGAGACCCAGTACTTC; CDR3aa: CAISGAGLQETQYF; v_gene: TRBV10-3; abundance: .; len: 14; j_gene: TRBJ2-5; d_gene: .
CDR3nt: TGTGCCAGCAGCTTAGCGGGCGAGGGGGTTGAGCAGTACTTC; CDR3aa: CASSLAGEGVEQYF; v_gene: TRBV7-9; abundance: .; len: 14; j_gene: TRBJ2-7; d_gene: .
CDR3nt: TGTGCCAGCAGCTCGACAGGGGACACTGAAGCTTTCTTT; CDR3aa: CASSSTGDTEAFF; v_gene: TRBV5-5; abundance: .; len: 13; j_gene: TRBJ1-1; d_gene: TRBD1
CDR3nt: TGTGCTAGTGGTTTGGACCGACAGTTCTATGGCTACACCTTC; CDR3aa: CASGLDRQFYGYTF; v_gene: TRBV12-5; abundance: .; len: 14; j_gene: TRBJ1-2; d_gene: .
CDR3nt: TGTGCCAGCGGATCAACGCAGCTTGTGGGCTCATCGTTTGGCTACACCTTC; CDR3aa: CASGSTQLVGSSFGYTF; v_gene: TRBV5-6; abundance: once; len: 17; j_gene: TRBJ1-2; d_gene: .
CDR3nt: TGTGCCTGGGAGACTTGGCAGGGGCCCCACGAGCAGTACTTC; CDR3aa: CAWETWQGPHEQYF; v_gene: TRBV30; abundance: .; len: 14; j_gene: TRBJ2-7; d_gene: .
CDR3nt: TGTGCCAGCAGATATAGACCCGATTGGAGTGAAGCTTTCTTT; CDR3aa: CASRYRPDWSEAFF; v_gene: TRBV7-8; abundance: few; len: 14; j_gene: TRBJ1-1; d_gene: .
CDR3nt: TGTGCCAGTAAATCCCAAACCACCAGAGGGCTCAACACTGAAGCTTTCTTT; CDR3aa: CASKSQTTRGLNTEAFF; v_gene: TRBV19; abundance: .; len: 17; j_gene: TRBJ1-1; d_gene: .
CDR3nt: TGTGCCAGCTGTTTTGTGGGGGGGAGAGAGACCCAGTACTTC; CDR3aa: CASCFVGGRETQYF; v_gene: TRBV5-5; abundance: .; len: 14; j_gene: TRBJ2-5; d_gene: TRBD2
CDR3nt: TGTGCCACCAGCAGAGGGACATTGAACACTGAAGCTTTCTTT; CDR3aa: CATSRGTLNTEAFF; v_gene: TRBV15; abundance: .; len: 14; j_gene: TRBJ1-1; d_gene: .
CDR3nt: TGCAGCGGGGGCACAATGAACACTGAAGCTTTCTTT; CDR3aa: CSGGTMNTEAFF; v_gene: TRBV29-1; abundance: .; len: 12; j_gene: TRBJ1-1; d_gene: .
CDR3nt: TGTGCCAGCAGTCCGGGGGGCAACACTGAAGCTTTCTTT; CDR3aa: CASSPGGNTEAFF; v_gene: TRBV28; abundance: once; len: 13; j_gene: TRBJ1-1; d_gene: .
CDR3nt: TGTGCCAGTAGTATAGGAGGAAACAGGGGATTGGCAACTAATGAAAAACTGTTTTTT; CDR3aa: CASSIGGNRGLATNEKLFF; v_gene: TRBV19; abundance: .; len: 19; j_gene: TRBJ1-4; d_gene: TRBD1
CDR3nt: TGCGCCAGCAGCTTGGCCCCAAGCGGGGGGGGGCTGGAGACCCAGTACTTC; CDR3aa: CASSLAPSGGGLETQYF; v_gene: TRBV5-1; abundance: .; len: 17; j_gene: TRBJ2-5; d_gene: TRBD2
CDR3nt: TGTGCCAGCAGCCCGGGGGGCCTACAAGAGACCCAGTACTTC; CDR3aa: CASSPGGLQETQYF; v_gene: TRBV7-9; abundance: .; len: 14; j_gene: TRBJ2-5; d_gene: .
CDR3nt: TGTGCCAGTAGCCTCGGGGGCTCCTACGAGCAGTACTTC; CDR3aa: CASSLGGSYEQYF; v_gene: TRBV19; abundance: .; len: 13; j_gene: TRBJ2-7; d_gene: .
CDR3nt: TGCACCAGCAGCCAGTCCAGCGGGGTAGACTACAATGAGCAGTTCTTC; CDR3aa: CTSSQSSGVDYNEQFF; v_gene: TRBV1; abundance: .; len: 16; j_gene: TRBJ2-1; d_gene: .
CDR3nt: TGTGCCAGCAGCCAGGGACAGGGGCGTGAAAAACTGTTTTTT; CDR3aa: CASSQGQGREKLFF; v_gene: TRBV7-9; abundance: .; len: 14; j_gene: TRBJ1-4; d_gene: TRBD1
CDR3nt: TGTGCCAGCAGCTTAGGGAGACAGGGGGCGAGAGCTTTCTTT; CDR3aa: CASSLGRQGARAFF; v_gene: TRBV7-9; abundance: .; len: 14; j_gene: TRBJ1-1; d_gene: TRBD1
CDR3nt: TGTGCCAGCACCCCCCCGGAGCATGGCGGTCAGCCCCAGCATTTT; CDR3aa: CASTPPEHGGQPQHF; v_gene: TRBV6-5; abundance: .; len: 15; j_gene: TRBJ1-5; d_gene: .
CDR3nt: TGTGCCAGCAGTGAGTCGGGGGTTGGCTACACCTTC; CDR3aa: CASSESGVGYTF; v_gene: TRBV2; abundance: once; len: 12; j_gene: TRBJ1-2; d_gene: .
CDR3nt: TGTGCTAGTGGTTTGCCCTCGGTAGGGGTCACGGCTGAAGCTTTCTTT; CDR3aa: CASGLPSVGVTAEAFF; v_gene: TRBV12-5; abundance: .; len: 16; j_gene: TRBJ1-1; d_gene: .
CDR3nt: TGTGCCAGCATCCGGGACACTAAACTTTACTTC; CDR3aa: CASIRDTKLYF; v_gene: TRBV2; abundance: .; len: 11; j_gene: TRBJ2-5; d_gene: .
CDR3nt: TGTGCCAGCAACCAGGGGAGGAACACTGAAGCTTTCTTT; CDR3aa: CASNQGRNTEAFF; v_gene: TRBV12-3/TRBV12-4; abundance: .; len: 13; j_gene: TRBJ1-1; d_gene: .
CDR3nt: TGTGCCAGCAGCTTAGCGTCGGGAGGGGTCAACTATGGCTACACCTTC; CDR3aa: CASSLASGGVNYGYTF; v_gene: TRBV11-1; abundance: .; len: 16; j_gene: TRBJ1-2; d_gene: .
CDR3nt: TGTGCCAGCAGCCAAACAAAGAACAGGGCAAAGGCAGATACGCAGTATTTT; CDR3aa: CASSQTKNRAKADTQYF; v_gene: TRBV4-2; abundance: .; len: 17; j_gene: TRBJ2-3; d_gene: .
CDR3nt: TGTGCCAGCAGTTTATGGGCGGGGGCGAACACTGAAGCTTTCTTT; CDR3aa: CASSLWAGANTEAFF; v_gene: TRBV28; abundance: .; len: 15; j_gene: TRBJ1-1; d_gene: .
CDR3nt: TGTGCCAGCAACAGGGGTCGAAACGAGCAGTACTTC; CDR3aa: CASNRGRNEQYF; v_gene: TRBV2; abundance: .; len: 12; j_gene: TRBJ2-7; d_gene: TRBD1
CDR3nt: TGTGCCAGCAGTTCGCCGGGACAGGGACTCTATGGCTACACCTTC; CDR3aa: CASSSPGQGLYGYTF; v_gene: TRBV28; abundance: few; len: 15; j_gene: TRBJ1-2; d_gene: TRBD1
CDR3nt: TGTGCCAGCAGCCCCTTGCGCCGAACGAACACCGGGGAGCTGTTTTTT; CDR3aa: CASSPLRRTNTGELFF; v_gene: TRBV7-8; abundance: .; len: 16; j_gene: TRBJ2-2; d_gene: .
CDR3nt: TGTGCCAGCAGTTTATCTCCAAGGGGGCGCGAGCAGTACTTC; CDR3aa: CASSLSPRGREQYF; v_gene: TRBV27; abundance: .; len: 14; j_gene: TRBJ2-7; d_gene: TRBD1
CDR3nt: TGTGCCAGCAGCGTAGACACCAACTATGGCTACACCTTC; CDR3aa: CASSVDTNYGYTF; v_gene: TRBV7-9; abundance: few; len: 13; j_gene: TRBJ1-2; d_gene: .
CDR3nt: TGCGCCAGCAGCTTGTACCGGAGGGGGCCGAACACCGGGGAGCTGTTTTTT; CDR3aa: CASSLYRRGPNTGELFF; v_gene: TRBV5-1; abundance: .; len: 17; j_gene: TRBJ2-2; d_gene: .
CDR3nt: TGTGCCAGCCTCGGGATGAATACACGAATGAACACTGAAGCTTTCTTT; CDR3aa: CASLGMNTRMNTEAFF; v_gene: TRBV2; abundance: .; len: 16; j_gene: TRBJ1-1; d_gene: .
CDR3nt: TGTGCCAGCAGCTCTCCCCCCGGGGGCTCTGGGGCCAACGTCCTGACTTTC; CDR3aa: CASSSPPGGSGANVLTF; v_gene: TRBV7-9; abundance: .; len: 17; j_gene: TRBJ2-6; d_gene: .
CDR3nt: TGCGCCAGCAGCTTGAGTGGTACGGATGAGCAGTTCTTC; CDR3aa: CASSLSGTDEQFF; v_gene: TRBV5-1; abundance: .; len: 13; j_gene: TRBJ2-1; d_gene: .
CDR3nt: TGTGCCAGCAGCCCTCTTCTTAACTCTGGAAACACCATATATTTT; CDR3aa: CASSPLLNSGNTIYF; v_gene: TRBV7-2; abundance: once; len: 15; j_gene: TRBJ1-3; d_gene: .